Listed below are T cell receptor beta chains from one sample, sequenced in a study of CD39 and CD103 CD8 tumor-infiltrating T cells. Sequencing was performed with immunoSEQ multiplex PCR; in TCRdb, only in-frame clones are kept and a portion is missing. The sample holds roughly 7,400 clones, more than 60% seen once. What was sequenced was CD8+ T cells sorted from blood. Receptors originate from a human donor with head and neck squamous cell carcinoma. Both conserved end residues are part of each CDR3. The D gene is left open where the match is weak. Expanded clones get a size class; other rows say once, few or many, or leave the size out.

v_call: TRBV4-3
clone_size: .
j_call: TRBJ1-2
d_call: TRBD1
cdr3_aa: CASSQDSTGPRYGYTF
cdr3_nt: TGCGCCAGCAGCCAAGATTCGACAGGGCCTAGGTATGGCTACACCTTC

v_call: TRBV30
clone_size: .
j_call: TRBJ2-1
d_call: TRBD2
cdr3_aa: CAWSGASGYNEQFF
cdr3_nt: TGTGCCTGGAGTGGTGCTAGCGGTTACAATGAGCAGTTCTTC

v_call: TRBV5-5
clone_size: few
j_call: TRBJ2-6
d_call: .
cdr3_aa: CASKAGPPSGANVLTF
cdr3_nt: TGTGCCAGCAAGGCGGGACCCCCCTCTGGGGCCAACGTCCTGACTTTC

v_call: TRBV13
clone_size: .
j_call: TRBJ2-7
d_call: .
cdr3_aa: CASSFLGLRSNEQYF
cdr3_nt: TGTGCCAGCAGCTTTCTGGGGCTACGCTCCAACGAGCAGTACTTC

v_call: TRBV11-2
clone_size: .
j_call: TRBJ1-2
d_call: TRBD1
cdr3_aa: CASSLEWTGHYGYTF
cdr3_nt: TGTGCCAGCAGCTTAGAGTGGACAGGGCACTATGGCTACACCTTC

v_call: TRBV19
clone_size: .
j_call: TRBJ1-1
d_call: TRBD1
cdr3_aa: CASSLWEGALGTEAFF
cdr3_nt: TGTGCCAGTAGTTTATGGGAGGGGGCGCTGGGCACTGAAGCTTTCTTT

v_call: TRBV20-1
clone_size: .
j_call: TRBJ2-1
d_call: .
cdr3_aa: CSAGTNEQFF
cdr3_nt: TGCAGTGCCGGGACCAATGAGCAGTTCTTC

v_call: TRBV5-6
clone_size: .
j_call: TRBJ2-7
d_call: TRBD2
cdr3_aa: CASSLVSGATSYEQYF
cdr3_nt: TGTGCCAGCAGCTTGGTAAGCGGGGCGACCTCCTACGAGCAGTACTTC

v_call: TRBV6-4
clone_size: few
j_call: TRBJ2-1
d_call: TRBD2
cdr3_aa: CASSEAGGSYNEQFF
cdr3_nt: TGTGCCAGCAGTGAGGCGGGGGGCTCCTACAATGAGCAGTTCTTC

v_call: TRBV2
clone_size: once
j_call: TRBJ2-1
d_call: .
cdr3_aa: CARSRAGNEQFF
cdr3_nt: TGTGCCAGGAGCAGGGCAGGCAATGAGCAGTTCTTC

v_call: TRBV25-1
clone_size: few
j_call: TRBJ1-1
d_call: TRBD1
cdr3_aa: CASSGQGYLSEAFF
cdr3_nt: TGTGCCAGCTCCGGACAGGGATATTTATCTGAAGCTTTCTTT

v_call: TRBV4-1
clone_size: few
j_call: TRBJ2-7
d_call: .
cdr3_aa: CASSQGGATYEQYF
cdr3_nt: TGCGCCAGCAGCCAAGGGGGGGCAACCTACGAGCAGTACTTC

v_call: TRBV6-1
clone_size: few
j_call: TRBJ2-6
d_call: .
cdr3_aa: CASSERHSGANVLTF
cdr3_nt: TGTGCCAGCAGTGAGCGGCACTCTGGGGCCAACGTCCTGACTTTC

v_call: TRBV4-3
clone_size: few
j_call: TRBJ2-7
d_call: TRBD2
cdr3_aa: CASRKGLALNYEQYF
cdr3_nt: TGCGCCAGCAGAAAAGGACTAGCGCTGAACTACGAGCAGTACTTC

v_call: TRBV7-2
clone_size: .
j_call: TRBJ2-3
d_call: .
cdr3_aa: CASSLFARDFMADTQYF
cdr3_nt: TGTGCCAGCAGCTTATTTGCCAGGGATTTTATGGCAGATACGCAGTATTTT

v_call: TRBV4-3
clone_size: .
j_call: TRBJ2-2
d_call: TRBD2
cdr3_aa: CASSQDETSAGELFF
cdr3_nt: TGCGCCAGCAGCCAAGATGAGACTAGCGCCGGGGAGCTGTTTTTT

v_call: TRBV30
clone_size: .
j_call: TRBJ2-3
d_call: .
cdr3_aa: CAWSTSTADTQYF
cdr3_nt: TGTGCCTGGAGTACTAGCACGGCAGATACGCAGTATTTT

v_call: TRBV7-9
clone_size: .
j_call: TRBJ2-7
d_call: .
cdr3_aa: CASSFTGQSFSYEQYF
cdr3_nt: TGTGCCAGCAGCTTCACTGGACAGTCCTTCTCCTACGAGCAGTACTTC

v_call: TRBV15
clone_size: few
j_call: TRBJ1-4
d_call: TRBD1
cdr3_aa: CATSTRQGIGEKLFF
cdr3_nt: TGTGCCACCAGCACCCGACAGGGCATCGGGGAAAAACTGTTTTTT

v_call: TRBV7-8
clone_size: .
j_call: TRBJ2-5
d_call: TRBD2
cdr3_aa: CASSLVLIGLAGRQETQYF
cdr3_nt: TGTGCCAGCAGCTTAGTACTGATCGGACTAGCGGGAAGACAAGAGACCCAGTACTTC

v_call: TRBV27
clone_size: medium-sized
j_call: TRBJ1-1
d_call: .
cdr3_aa: CASSLLQGINTEAFF
cdr3_nt: TGTGCCAGCAGTCTATTGCAGGGTATTAACACTGAAGCTTTCTTT

v_call: TRBV11-2
clone_size: .
j_call: TRBJ2-7
d_call: TRBD2
cdr3_aa: CASSFDGGAYEQYF
cdr3_nt: TGTGCCAGCAGCTTCGACGGGGGGGCGTACGAGCAGTACTTC

v_call: TRBV6-5
clone_size: few
j_call: TRBJ2-2
d_call: .
cdr3_aa: CASSYMAFGELFF
cdr3_nt: TGTGCCAGCAGTTACATGGCTTTCGGGGAGCTGTTTTTT

v_call: TRBV7-9
clone_size: .
j_call: TRBJ2-7
d_call: .
cdr3_aa: CASSQGVSYEQYF
cdr3_nt: TGCGCCAGCAGCCAAGGGGTCTCCTACGAGCAGTACTTC

v_call: TRBV11-3
clone_size: few
j_call: TRBJ2-7
d_call: TRBD1
cdr3_aa: CASSFGTGHEQYF
cdr3_nt: TGTGCCAGCAGCTTCGGGACAGGCCACGAGCAGTACTTC

v_call: TRBV19
clone_size: .
j_call: TRBJ1-2
d_call: .
cdr3_aa: CATGQSNYGYTF
cdr3_nt: TGTGCCACCGGACAGTCTAACTATGGCTACACCTTC

v_call: TRBV11-2
clone_size: .
j_call: TRBJ2-7
d_call: .
cdr3_aa: CASSFLASDWGEQYF
cdr3_nt: TGTGCCAGCAGCTTCCTAGCGAGTGACTGGGGGGAGCAGTACTTC

v_call: TRBV5-4
clone_size: .
j_call: TRBJ2-7
d_call: TRBD2
cdr3_aa: CASSFLAGGPSEQYF
cdr3_nt: TGTGCCAGCAGCTTCCTAGCGGGAGGGCCAAGCGAGCAGTACTTC

v_call: TRBV6-6
clone_size: .
j_call: TRBJ1-2
d_call: TRBD1
cdr3_aa: CASSRTGGDYGYTF
cdr3_nt: TGTGCCAGCAGTAGGACAGGGGGAGACTATGGCTACACCTTC

v_call: TRBV5-1
clone_size: .
j_call: TRBJ1-4
d_call: TRBD1
cdr3_aa: CASSLEGTGDASTNEKLFF
cdr3_nt: TGCGCCAGCAGCTTGGAAGGGACAGGGGACGCCTCAACTAATGAAAAACTGTTTTTT

v_call: TRBV6-5
clone_size: .
j_call: TRBJ2-2
d_call: .
cdr3_aa: CASSSGPFGAGELFF
cdr3_nt: TGTGCCAGCAGTTCAGGGCCGTTCGGGGCCGGGGAGCTGTTTTTT

v_call: TRBV28
clone_size: few
j_call: TRBJ2-7
d_call: .
cdr3_aa: CASTPPRGKQYF
cdr3_nt: TGTGCCAGCACCCCACCCAGGGGTAAGCAGTACTTC

v_call: TRBV6-5
clone_size: few
j_call: TRBJ2-1
d_call: TRBD1
cdr3_aa: CASSYSGQGEFF
cdr3_nt: TGTGCCAGCAGTTACTCGGGACAGGGGGAGTTCTTC